The T cell receptor (beta chain) described here comes from a study of blood T cell repertoires in COVID-19. Study-wide context: The United States, Italy and Spain were the sources of the acute and convalescent COVID-19 samples. Sample material is recorded as cDNA or gDNA derived from T cells, B-cell-depleted T cells, or PBMCs.

Sequenced by immunoSEQ multiplex PCR; TCRdb stores in-frame clones only, minus some. This sample has approximately 170,000 clones; under 85% occur once, and the top ten carry 7.6%. This clone was observed a single time. The origin of this receptor is an older woman with COVID-19, enrolled during active disease. Specimen: peripheral blood.

The CDR3 DNA reads TGTGCCAGCAGCTTACAGACCGGGGAGCTGTTTTTT. Translating it yields CASSLQTGELFF. The V gene is TRBV7-9, the J gene TRBJ2-2; D call uncertain. Germline CDR1 reads SEHNR; CDR2 reads FQNEAQ (reference sequence). The V end was cut by 2 bases, the J end by 5 bases, with 3 bases between. The CDR3 totals 12 residues.